The present T cell receptor beta chain was sequenced within a study of T cell repertoires in cytomegalovirus infection (dated by TCRdb to between 2018 and 2021). Concerning the study at large: The peptide stimulations were aimed at well-studied HLA-B-restricted epitopes as well as recently identified HLA-C-restricted CMV epitopes, whose presentation resists viral immunomodulation. Donor HLA type was relevant to the analysis, as public TCR beta signatures indicated carriage of CMV infection together with the matching HLA type.

In the paper's terms, the treatment or condition label means: in vitro stimulation with specific CMV peptide epitopes to enrich CMV-specific T cells. Concerning this clonotype itself: Its cognate antigen has yet to be identified. No much larger clone exists at a distance of one base, and base qualities are not known.

Data came from an Illumina HiSeq 1500. TCRdb ran its own pipeline on the public reads, namely fastp trimming at Q25 and MiXCR clone calling, and kept in-frame beta chains. For every CDR3 protein sequence, its rows merge into one entry that carries the most common genes and DNA. In this sample the table shows roughly 920,000 distinct CDR3 sequences, roughly 30% of which occur a single time. Clones ranked in the top ten supply around 15% of the sample. Beyond this particular receptor, the publication reports: In the ex vivo response, HLA-C-restricted CMV-specific TCR beta clonotypes were dominant, and in two of eight donors the single most frequent clonotype came from this HLA-C-restricted group. Cumulative frequency of public TCR beta family members discriminated carriers of CMV infection plus the relevant HLA type in this cohort and an independent 352-donor cohort.

CDR3 length: 15 amino acids, cysteine to phenylalanine. The DNA shown is the 45-base CDR3, in frame from base 1. The germline V gene sets CDR1 to KGHDR and CDR2 to SFDVKD. At the junction V is shortened by 6 bases and J by 3 bases, with 16 bases in between. In this chain, TRBV24-1 is recombined with TRBJ2-5; the D gene is possibly TRBD1 or TRBD2, with 5 bases matching each. The TCR comes from a human donor in good health (CMV status not recorded). Some clones in this sample may be carry-over from other donors' samples. The specimen was cultured CD8+ T cells from PBMCs, collected from culture after CMV antigen stimulation. The bases are TGTGCCACCAGTACACCCTTTCGGGGCGAAGAGACCCAGTACTTC. Translated, it reads CATSTPFRGEETQYF.